The 3 T cell receptor beta chains below come from one sample, sequenced in a study of blood T cell repertoires in COVID-19. TCRdb's table, derived via immunoSEQ multiplex PCR, lists solely in-frame clones and lacks some. This table holds a few hundred thousand clones, over 75% found once. Sequencing was done on a sample of PBMCs or T cells enriched from blood (not recorded which). The receptors were gathered from a man in his forties or fifties who had recovered from COVID-19.

The chain joins TRBV7-6 to TRBJ2-1; 11 bases match TRBD2. The CDR3 runs to 15 residues. The V gene end was trimmed by 7 bases and the J gene end by 7 bases; junction bases not matched to a gene: 9. The germline V gene has CDR1 SGHVS and CDR2 FNYEAQ. CDR3 in DNA: TGTGCCAGCACCTTTAGCGGGGGGGCCGTTAATGAGCAGTTCTTC. Translation: CASTFSGGAVNEQFF. The full variable domain, completed using reference TRBV7-6 and TRBJ2-1, is GAGVSQSPRYKVTKRGQDVALRCDPISGHVSLYWYRQALGQGPEFLTYFNYEAQQDKSGLPNDRFSAERPEGSISTLTIQRTEQRDSAMYRCASTFSGGAVNEQFFGPGTRLTVL.

The chain's CDR3 is CASSFNKNTEAFF. CDR3 nucleotide sequence: TGTGCCAGCAGTTTCAACAAGAACACTGAAGCTTTCTTT. V is TRBV27 and J is TRBJ1-1, with D unresolved. V lost 3 bases and J 1 base, leaving 6 bases between the germline ends. Germline V CDR1 and CDR2: MNHEY, SMNVEV (reference sequence). The CDR3 has 13 residues.

This clone was picked up a small number of times. The chain uses TRBV5-5 and TRBJ1-2, with D unresolved. This CDR3 is 11 amino acids long. V was clipped by 6 bases and J by 3 bases, with 6 bases between them. Germline values: CDR1 SGHKS, CDR2 YYEKEE (reference sequence). CDR3 coding DNA: TGTGCCAGCACCCTAGACTATGGCTACACCTTC. It yields the protein CASTLDYGYTF.